The rows below give T cell receptor beta chains drawn from one sample of a study of cytomegalovirus exposure and HLA in healthy donors. Method: immunoSEQ multiplex PCR; TCRdb's copy keeps in-frame clones and lacks some. The table has 200,000 to 250,000 clones, around 64% seen once. Sequencing was performed on PBMCs. The receptor set was obtained from a man in his forties in good health and CMV-seropositive. Both conserved end residues are part of each CDR3. D genes are given only for firm matches. For some rows the clone size is stated as once, few or many, or as a class when expanded; others skip it.

V	D	size	J	CDR3	DNA
TRBV5-6	TRBD2	.	TRBJ2-1	CASSLTSGGMNEQFF	TGTGCCAGCAGCCTCACGAGCGGGGGGATGAATGAGCAGTTCTTC
TRBV19	.	once	TRBJ1-1	CASSTDRLNTEAFF	TGTGCCAGTAGTACCGACAGACTGAACACTGAAGCTTTCTTT
TRBV5-4	.	.	TRBJ1-2	CASSFGELLYGYTF	TGTGCCAGCAGTTTCGGGGAGCTGCTTTATGGCTACACCTTC
TRBV5-6	.	few	TRBJ2-1	CASSLGSEQFF	TGTGCCAGCAGCTTGGGGAGTGAGCAGTTCTTC
TRBV6-5	.	.	TRBJ1-6	CASATPGQQTPLHF	TGTGCCAGTGCCACCCCGGGACAACAAACACCCCTCCACTTT
TRBV19	TRBD2	.	TRBJ2-1	CASSIDTSGGGPYSYNEQFF	TGTGCCAGTAGTATAGATACTAGCGGGGGGGGCCCGTACTCCTACAATGAGCAGTTCTTC
TRBV5-1	.	once	TRBJ1-1	CASGTFGGTEAFF	TGCGCCAGCGGGACTTTTGGGGGCACTGAAGCTTTCTTT
TRBV29-1	.	.	TRBJ1-2	CSDIGQRGYTF	TGCAGCGACATAGGACAGCGTGGCTACACCTTC
TRBV7-3	.	.	TRBJ2-2	CASSLRGVAGAHTGELFF	TGTGCCAGCAGCTTAAGGGGCGTTGCGGGGGCCCATACCGGGGAGCTGTTTTTT
TRBV18	TRBD1	.	TRBJ2-2	CASSPTGGANTGELFF	TGTGCCAGCTCGCCTACAGGGGGCGCGAACACCGGGGAGCTGTTTTTT
TRBV5-1	TRBD2	.	TRBJ2-1	CASSYGLAATYEQFF	TGCGCCAGCAGCTACGGACTAGCGGCAACCTACGAGCAGTTCTTC
TRBV5-4	.	.	TRBJ1-3	CASSLTGDSGNTIYF	TGTGCCAGCAGCCTAACAGGAGACTCTGGAAACACCATATATTTT
TRBV5-4	TRBD1	.	TRBJ1-2	CASSAVGGQDNGYTF	TGTGCCAGCAGCGCCGTTGGGGGACAGGACAATGGCTACACCTTC
TRBV11-2	.	.	TRBJ2-7	CASSLGQGTYEQYF	TGTGCCAGCAGCTTGGGGCAGGGGACCTACGAGCAGTACTTC
TRBV7-7	.	.	TRBJ2-7	CASSLSPAYEQYF	TGTGCCAGCAGCTTATCCCCCGCGTACGAGCAGTACTTC
TRBV4-1	TRBD2	few	TRBJ2-3	CASSVAGAQYF	TGCGCCAGCTCGGTGGCGGGGGCGCAGTATTTT
TRBV27	TRBD1	once	TRBJ2-1	CASSNTGADEQFF	TGTGCCAGCAGTAATACAGGGGCCGATGAGCAGTTCTTC
TRBV28	TRBD2	few	TRBJ2-5	CASSLPAGGRETQYF	TGTGCCAGCAGTTTACCAGCGGGGGGCAGGGAGACCCAGTACTTC
TRBV15	.	few	TRBJ1-5	CATSRDYRREQHF	TGTGCCACCAGCAGAGACTACAGAAGGGAGCAGCATTTT
TRBV4-2	.	.	TRBJ1-2	CASSQQGGYGYTF	TGTGCCAGCAGCCAACAGGGAGGCTATGGCTACACCTTC
TRBV6-6	.	.	TRBJ2-7	CASKGRRGEQYF	TGTGCCAGCAAAGGTCGGCGGGGCGAGCAGTACTTC
TRBV10-3	.	.	TRBJ1-1	CAISESREGVTEAFF	TGTGCCATCAGTGAGTCGAGGGAGGGTGTCACTGAAGCTTTCTTT
TRBV7-9	.	.	TRBJ1-1	CASSLDSEAFF	TGTGCCAGCAGCCTGGACAGTGAAGCTTTCTTT
TRBV2	TRBD1	.	TRBJ1-2	CASTPLAGGLGYGYTF	TGTGCCAGCACCCCCCTAGCAGGGGGCTTGGGCTATGGCTACACCTTC